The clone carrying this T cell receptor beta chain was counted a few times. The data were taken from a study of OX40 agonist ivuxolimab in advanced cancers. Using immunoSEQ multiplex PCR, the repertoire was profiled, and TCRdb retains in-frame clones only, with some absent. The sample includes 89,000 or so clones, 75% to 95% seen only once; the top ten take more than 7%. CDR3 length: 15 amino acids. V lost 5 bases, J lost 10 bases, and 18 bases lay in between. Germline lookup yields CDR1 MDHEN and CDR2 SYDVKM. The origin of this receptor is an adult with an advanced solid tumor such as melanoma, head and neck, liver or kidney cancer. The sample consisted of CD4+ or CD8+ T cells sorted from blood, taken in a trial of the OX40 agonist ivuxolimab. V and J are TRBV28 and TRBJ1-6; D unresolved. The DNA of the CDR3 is TGTGCCAGCAGTCCGGTCGACGAGACACGGTCACCCCTCCACTTT. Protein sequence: CASSPVDETRSPLHF. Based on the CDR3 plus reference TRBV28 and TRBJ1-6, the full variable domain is DVKVTQSSRYLVKRTGEKVFLECVQDMDHENMFWYRQDPGLGLRLIYFSYDVKMKEKGDIPEGYSVSREKKERFSLILESASTNQTSMYLCASSPVDETRSPLHFGNGTRLTVT.